The 25 T cell receptor beta chains reported below all come from one sample, sequenced in a study of T cell repertoires in cytomegalovirus infection. TCRdb used MiXCR to reprocess the reads, holding one entry per CDR3 protein. Of hundreds of thousands of distinct CDR3 sequences listed, about 40% were seen once; the top ten hold more than 2.5%. Sequenced input: PBMCs. The receptors come from a human donor in good health (CMV status not recorded). Some clones in this sample may be carry-over from other donors' samples.

The gene calls are TRBV19 and TRBJ1-1, with D unclear. CDR3 length: 12 residues. Germline loops: CDR1 LNHDA, CDR2 SQIVND (reference sequence). Trimming took off 7 bases at V and 4 bases at J, with 10 bases between the two ends. This chain's CDR3 is CASMIGSTEAFF. The CDR3 DNA reads TGTGCCAGTATGATAGGGAGCACTGAAGCTTTCTTT. Filled out from reference TRBV19 and TRBJ1-1, the complete variable domain reads DGGITQSPKYLFRKEGQNVTLSCEQNLNHDAMYWYRQDPGQGLRLIYYSQIVNDFQKGDIAEGYSVSREKKESFPLTVTSAQKNPTAFYLCASMIGSTEAFFGQGTRLTVV.

This clonotype was observed a few times. Written as DNA, the CDR3 is TGTGCCAGCAGTGAATATGGGGCAGGGGAGGGGACTGAAGCTTTCTTT. Amino acids: CASSEYGAGEGTEAFF. The V gene is TRBV25-1, the J gene TRBJ1-1, with D perhaps TRBD1 (6 bases). V dropped 0 bases and J dropped 5 bases, with 16 bases sitting between them. Germline V gives CDR1 MGHDK, CDR2 SYGVNS. The CDR3 consists of 16 residues. Based on the CDR3 plus reference TRBV25-1 and TRBJ1-1, the full variable domain is EADIYQTPRYLVIGTGKKITLECSQTMGHDKMYWYQQDPGMELHLIHYSYGVNSTEKGDLSSESTVSRIRTEHFPLTLESARPSHTSQYLCASSEYGAGEGTEAFFGQGTRLTVV.

This rearrangement joins TRBV28 to TRBJ2-7; unclear D gene. CDR3 size: 17 residues. V was clipped by 8 bases and J by 0 bases, with 23 bases between them. The germline CDR1 and CDR2 sequences are MDHEN and SYDVKM. CDR3 nucleotides: TGTGCCAGCCGGCAAAGGGCAATTCCTTCCTACTCCTACGAGCAGTACTTC. This codes for CASRQRAIPSYSYEQYF.

There are many counts of this clonotype. The chain carries TRBV7-2 and TRBJ1-5; D not resolved. The V and J ends lost 1 base and 0 bases respectively, with 16 bases between them. This CDR3 has 18 amino acids. Per germline, CDR1 SGHTA and CDR2 FQGNSA. The CDR3 is CASSLEVGQFYSNQPQHF. Here the CDR3 DNA reads TGTGCCAGCAGCTTAGAAGTAGGGCAGTTCTATAGCAATCAGCCCCAGCATTTT.

This clonotype has more than one count but fewer than ten. The J gene is TRBJ2-3, the V gene TRBV30; 9 nucleotides match TRBD2. This CDR3 contains 15 residues. Trimming at V came to 0 bases and at J to 2 bases, leaving 3 bases not matched to a gene. The V gene's germline CDR1 is GTSNPN and CDR2 SVGIG (reference sequence). CDR3 nucleotides: TGTGCCTGGAGTGTAGCGGGGGGACTCACAGATACGCAGTATTTT. Amino acids: CAWSVAGGLTDTQYF.

This clonotype was seen more than once but under ten times. The rearrangement joins TRBV12-3 or TRBV12-4 to TRBJ2-2, with D possibly being TRBD1 (5 bases). With 5 bases removed from V and 6 bases from J, the gap between germline ends came to 16 bases. The CDR3 is made up of 15 amino acids. This CDR3 is CASSPQGQGPGELFF. In DNA form, the CDR3 reads TGTGCCAGCAGTCCACAAGGCCAGGGTCCCGGGGAGCTGTTTTTT.

This clonotype was seen a handful of times. V usage is TRBV7-3 and J usage is TRBJ1-6; D unclear. V was shortened by 0 bases and J by 10 bases, with 7 bases between the two germline ends. The CDR3 consists of 13 residues. Germline-derived CDR1 and CDR2 are SGHTA and FQGTGA. CDR3 coding DNA: TGTGCCAGCAGCTTAACCCCGGTGTCACCCCTCCACTTT. Translated: CASSLTPVSPLHF.

The chain combines TRBV5-3 with TRBJ2-1, with D perhaps matching TRBD1 or TRBD2 (5 bases each). TRBV5-3 is given ORF status, its function remaining uncertain. The V gene lost 0 bases and the J gene lost 3 bases, with 28 bases spanning the gap. The CDR3 is 21 amino acids. The CDR3 DNA reads as TGTGCCAGAAGCTTGGCCCGGAGAGGCAGGGACCGCACTCATTTCTACAATGAGCAGTTCTTC. Translated: CARSLARRGRDRTHFYNEQFF.

This clonotype was seen a handful of times. This chain connects TRBV4-2 to TRBJ2-5, with 8 bases lining up with TRBD2. This CDR3 is 14 amino acids long. Germline values: CDR1 LGHNA, CDR2 YNFKEQ. Trimming removed 0 bases from V and 5 bases from J; junction bases left unmatched: 2. The CDR3 reads CASSQDKRGETQYF. The CDR3, as DNA: TGTGCCAGCAGCCAAGATAAGCGGGGGGAGACCCAGTACTTC.

This clonotype has a count of ten or more. The chain has TRBV7-2 and TRBJ2-7; a possible D gene is TRBD1 (5 bases). CDR1 is SGHTA and CDR2 is FQGNSA in the germline V gene. The CDR3 extends over 14 amino acids. Trimming cost V 5 bases and J 5 bases, with 16 bases left between them. CDR3 DNA sequence: TGTGCCAGCAGCCTAGGGGCGACGTTCAACGAGCAGTACTTC. It translates to CASSLGATFNEQYF.

This clonotype came up a few times. The CDR3 nucleotides read TGTGCCACCCCATCCCCAGGGGCTGAGGGCTACACCTTC. It codes for CATPSPGAEGYTF. The chain couples TRBV6-1 to TRBJ1-2; D perhaps matches TRBD1 (6 bases). CDR3 length: 13 amino acids. Germline assignment: CDR1 MNHNS and CDR2 SASEGT. Trimming stripped 10 bases from V and 8 bases from J, with 20 bases between.

This chain links TRBV7-2 with TRBJ2-2, with D perhaps matching TRBD2 (7 bases). The CDR3 spans 16 residues. V lost 1 base and J lost 5, with 14 bases in between. CDR1 is SGHTA, CDR2 FQGNSA, per germline. CDR3 DNA sequence: TGTGCCAGCAGCTTAGGGGGGGGGGCCATTACCGGGGAGCTGTTTTTT. The encoded protein is CASSLGGGAITGELFF.

The V gene is TRBV6-2 or TRBV6-3, the J gene TRBJ2-3; no reliable D call. The CDR3 is 14 residues long. CDR1 MNHEY and CDR2 SVGEGT come from the germline V gene. The V end lost 6 bases, the J end lost 3 bases, and 13 bases lay between the germline ends. The CDR3 spells CASSQKEITDTQYF. CDR3 nucleotides: TGTGCCAGCAGCCAGAAGGAAATAACAGATACGCAGTATTTT.

This clonotype was detected many times. This rearrangement joins TRBV7-6 to TRBJ1-2; D is uncertain. Trimming pared 5 bases from V and 6 bases from J, leaving 22 bases between. The CDR3 has 16 amino acids. The germline CDR1 and CDR2 sequences are SGHVS and FNYEAQ. CDR3 nucleotide sequence: TGTGCCAGCAGCGTCGGCTTCCCCCCCGCTAAGGATGGCTACACCTTC. Protein product: CASSVGFPPAKDGYTF.

This rearrangement joins TRBV7-6 to TRBJ1-1, with D perhaps TRBD1 (5 bases). The CDR3 has 15 amino acids. Deletions cut 0 bases from V and 2 bases from J, with 10 bases between. From germline, CDR1 is SGHVS and CDR2 FNYEAQ. The CDR3: CASSLAGHQNTEAFF. The CDR3 coding sequence is TGTGCCAGCAGCTTAGCGGGGCATCAAAACACTGAAGCTTTCTTT.

This chain joins TRBV28 and TRBJ2-5; 12 bases agree with TRBD2. The CDR3 contains 15 residues. The germline gives CDR1 MDHEN, CDR2 SYDVKM. J gave up 5 bases and V 4 bases, and 5 bases lay outside the gene matches. CDR3: CASSSPTSGRETQYF. CDR3 coding DNA: TGTGCCAGCAGTTCTCCTACTAGCGGGAGGGAGACCCAGTACTTC.

Concerning this clonotype: The junction and the germline gene differ at one end; a read error may be behind it. The chain combines TRBV19 with TRBJ2-1; TRBD1 is a possible D gene (5 bases). Germline loops: CDR1 LNHDA, CDR2 SQIVND (reference sequence). The CDR3 extends over 11 amino acids. The CDR3 loop is CASSIQGRLGF. Written as DNA, the CDR3 is TGTGCCAGTAGTATCCAGGGCCGCCTTGGCTTC.

This clonotype has more than one count but fewer than ten. V and J are TRBV7-8 and TRBJ2-7, with 10 positions matching TRBD2. The CDR3 totals 13 residues. Losses at the gene ends were 6 bases for V and 5 bases for J; bases not matched to a gene: 4. Per the germline V gene, CDR1 is SGHVS and CDR2 is FQNEAQ. The CDR3 coding sequence is TGTGCCAGCAGGCCTAGCGGGAGCAACGAGCAGTACTTC. As protein: CASRPSGSNEQYF.

The gene calls are TRBV24-1 and TRBJ2-1; TRBD1 aligns across 9 bases. This CDR3 has 15 amino acids. V shed 3 bases, J shed 5 bases, and the junction held 4 bases outside the gene matches. Germline assignment: CDR1 KGHDR and CDR2 SFDVKD. The CDR3 reads CATSDHRGRDNEQFF. In DNA form, the CDR3 reads TGTGCCACCAGTGATCACAGGGGGCGCGACAATGAGCAGTTCTTC.

The rearrangement uses TRBV28 and TRBJ1-2; the D gene is possibly TRBD1 (5 bases). CDR1 is MDHEN, CDR2 SYDVKM, per germline. The V gene lost 3 bases and the J gene lost 1 base, with 15 bases spanning the gap. This CDR3 has 16 residues. Here the CDR3 DNA reads TGTGCCAGCAGTTTCGAGGCAGGGCGCCTTAACTATGGCTACACCTTC. Translated, it gives CASSFEAGRLNYGYTF.

This rearrangement joins TRBV3-1 to TRBJ2-3, with D possibly matching TRBD1 (7 bases). Germline V gene sequence: CDR1 LGHDT, CDR2 YNNKEL (reference sequence). V gave up 4 bases and J gave up 5 bases, with 10 bases separating them. The CDR3 has 13 amino acids. The chain's CDR3 is CASSPQGGDTQYF. For the CDR3, the DNA is TGTGCCAGCAGCCCCCAGGGGGGAGATACGCAGTATTTT.

Concerning this clonotype itself: This clone may be a read error of a much larger clone one base away. The rearrangement uses TRBV7-2 and TRBJ2-7; D might be TRBD1 or TRBD2, each matching 5 bases. The CDR3 has 15 residues. The V gene's germline CDR1 is SGHTA and CDR2 FQGNSA. The CDR3 bases are TGTGCCAGCAGCACTATGGGGACCCCGATTTACGAGAAGTACTTC. This encodes CASSTMGTPIYEKYF.

This chain uses TRBV3-1 with TRBJ2-7; D is ambiguous. There are 13 residues in the CDR3. Trimming removed 4 bases at V and 1 base at J, with 8 bases between. Germline CDR1 is LGHDT and CDR2 is YNNKEL (reference sequence). CDR3: CASSPAYSYEQYF. The CDR3 bases are TGTGCCAGCAGCCCAGCCTATTCCTACGAGCAGTACTTC.

The chain links TRBV28 to TRBJ2-7; TRBD2 matches at 9 bases. CDR1 is MDHEN, CDR2 SYDVKM, per germline. This CDR3 has 15 residues. J gave up 4 bases and V 5 bases, and 9 bases lay outside the gene matches. The DNA for the CDR3 is TGTGCCAGCAGTCCGATGACTAGCGGAAGTTACGAGCAGTACTTC. This codes for CASSPMTSGSYEQYF.

The table lists this clonotype with a few counts. This sequence joins TRBV27 and TRBJ2-5, with 7 positions matching TRBD2. Per the germline V gene, CDR1 is MNHEY and CDR2 is SMNVEV (reference sequence). The length of the CDR3 is 14 residues. V was clipped by 3 bases and J by 4 bases; unmatched bases: 5. CDR3 loop: CASSLAGARETQYF. CDR3 DNA: TGTGCCAGCAGTTTGGCGGGAGCTAGAGAGACCCAGTACTTC.